These T cell receptor beta chains were read from a single sample in a study of T cells after yellow fever vaccination. TCRdb recomputed calls from the 5' RACE reads with MiXCR, one row per CDR3 protein. The sample lists 550,000 to 750,000 distinct CDR3 sequences, roughly 12% occurring once. Here the sequenced sample was PBMCs, taken on the day of the yellow fever booster vaccination. Source of these receptors: a man aged 30-40 years who received the YFV17D yellow fever vaccine. Each CDR3 is given with its conserved first and last residue. D genes are given only for firm matches. Only some rows state a clone size, as once, few, many or a class for expanded clones.

TRBJ1-1 | few | TRBV6-5 | - | TGTGCCGCCGGGGTAGGGGCCGCTTTCTTT | CAAGVGAAFF
TRBJ2-7 | - | TRBV6-2/TRBV6-3 | TRBD1 | TGTGCCAGCACCCCGTCCGGGACAGATTCCTACGAGCAGTACTTC | CASTPSGTDSYEQYF
TRBJ2-7 | few | TRBV10-3 | - | TGTGCCATCAGGCGAGAGGACTCCTACGAGCAGTACTTC | CAIRREDSYEQYF
TRBJ1-1 | few | TRBV3-1 | TRBD1 | TGTGCCAGCAGCCAACGGACAGGGGAGACTGAAGCTTTCTTT | CASSQRTGETEAFF
TRBJ2-3 | few | TRBV20-1 | - | TGCAGTGGTTCCGCCCAAGATACGCAGTATTTT | CSGSAQDTQYF
TRBJ1-4 | - | TRBV6-5 | - | TGTGCCAGCAGCCCGCGCCGTCAGTTTAATGAAAAACTGTTTTTT | CASSPRRQFNEKLFF
TRBJ2-7 | many | TRBV12-3/TRBV12-4 | TRBD1 | TGTGCCAGCAGTCAGGGAACAGGGGGCGAGCAGTACTTC | CASSQGTGGEQYF
TRBJ2-1 | - | TRBV5-4 | TRBD2 | TGTGCCTTCCTCCTCCCTACCGGGACTAAAAATGAGCAGTTCTTC | CAFLLPTGTKNEQFF
TRBJ1-4 | few | TRBV29-1 | - | TGCAGCGTCACCGGGGGCTCAACTAATGAAAAACTGTTTTTT | CSVTGGSTNEKLFF
TRBJ2-1 | few | TRBV10-3 | - | TGTGCCATCAGGGGACCCGTCCTAGGAGATGAGCAGTTCTTC | CAIRGPVLGDEQFF
TRBJ2-1 | few | TRBV12-3/TRBV12-4 | TRBD2 | TGTGCCAGCAGGTCAAAGGCGGGAGTCAACAATGAGCAGTTCTTC | CASRSKAGVNNEQFF
TRBJ2-7 | - | TRBV18 | - | TGTGCCAGCTCACCAGGAGGGTCCGGATCCTACGAGCAGTACTTC | CASSPGGSGSYEQYF
TRBJ2-7 | - | TRBV27 | - | TGTGCCAGCAGAGCGGATAACCCCTACGAGCAGTACTTC | CASRADNPYEQYF
TRBJ2-7 | - | TRBV9 | - | TGTGCCAGCAGCTCCGGTGGCCTAACCTCCTACGAGCAGTACTTC | CASSSGGLTSYEQYF
TRBJ2-3 | many | TRBV19 | - | TGTGCCAGTGCAGCGGGCCGCACAGATACGCAGTATTTT | CASAAGRTDTQYF
TRBJ2-5 | few | TRBV7-9 | - | TGTGCCAGCAGCTCTTCCCCTGGCAGGGGAGGAGAGACCCAGTACTTC | CASSSSPGRGGETQYF
TRBJ2-7 | many | TRBV12-3/TRBV12-4 | - | TGTGCCAGCACCTTGGAGGGCGAGCAGTACTTC | CASTLEGEQYF
TRBJ2-1 | - | TRBV29-1 | - | TGCAGCGTTGTCGGCGCAGTGAAATATGAGCAGTTCTTC | CSVVGAVKYEQFF
TRBJ2-1 | - | TRBV27 | TRBD2 | TGTGCCAGCAGTTTAACGGGAGGGCCCGATGAGCAGTTCTTC | CASSLTGGPDEQFF
TRBJ2-7 | - | TRBV5-1 | - | TGCGCCAGCAGCGCGCCTGCGGGACGGTCCTACGAGCAGTACTTC | CASSAPAGRSYEQYF
TRBJ2-1 | few | TRBV20-1 | - | TGCAGTGCTAGAGATCCCAGGACTTACAATGAGCAGTTCTTC | CSARDPRTYNEQFF
TRBJ2-7 | - | TRBV20-1 | TRBD2 | TGCAGTGCTCGTACCCTAGCGGGATCCTACGAGCAGTACTTC | CSARTLAGSYEQYF
TRBJ2-2 | many | TRBV7-9 | TRBD1 | TGTGCCAGCAGCTTGTCCGGGACAGGGTACACCGGGGAGCTGTTTTTT | CASSLSGTGYTGELFF
TRBJ2-5 | many | TRBV6-6 | - | TGTGCCAGCAGTACGGACAGTACAGTGACCCAGTACTTC | CASSTDSTVTQYF
TRBJ1-5 | many | TRBV11-2 | - | TGTGCCAGCAGCTTAGATGTCGCGGGAAATCAGCCCCAGCATTTT | CASSLDVAGNQPQHF
TRBJ2-1 | - | TRBV29-1 | TRBD2 | TGCAGCGTTGCGGTGACTAGCGGGAGCCATGAGCAGTTCTTC | CSVAVTSGSHEQFF
TRBJ2-5 | - | TRBV11-2 | - | TGTGCCAGCAGCTTAGTGAGGGGCCCGGGGGACCAGTACTTC | CASSLVRGPGDQYF
TRBJ2-2 | - | TRBV19 | - | TGTGCCAGTAGTATTCCGCCTAGGGTTCCCGGGGAGCTGTTTTTT | CASSIPPRVPGELFF
TRBJ2-2 | many | TRBV12-3/TRBV12-4 | - | TGTGCCAGCAGCTTGCGAGGGGAGCTGTTTTTT | CASSLRGELFF
TRBJ2-4 | few | TRBV5-1 | - | TGCGCCAGCAGATCGGGTCTTGGGACCAAAAACATTCAGTACTTC | CASRSGLGTKNIQYF
TRBJ2-5 | - | TRBV7-7 | TRBD2 | TGTGCCAGCAGCCGTAGCGGGAGTAGGGAGACCCAGTACTTC | CASSRSGSRETQYF